This TCR beta chain is drawn from a study of T cell changes during pregnancy in multiple sclerosis. Measured with immunoSEQ multiplex PCR; TCRdb has only the in-frame clones, and not every one. This sample yields about 70,000 clones, of which about 92% are seen a single time; approximately 3% belongs to the top ten. This CDR3 has 15 residues. V shed 1 base and J shed 2 bases, with 11 bases lying between them. Germline loops: CDR1 SGHNT, CDR2 YENEEA. The receptor comes from a female donor in good health, enrolled as a control in a pregnancy study. This material consisted of CD8+ T cells from peripheral blood mononuclear cells, taken in the third trimester of pregnancy. The chain employs TRBV11-3 and TRBJ1-2, with a weak D call TRBD1 (5 bases). This CDR3 reads CASSLAVTGNYGYTF. CDR3 bases: TGTGCCAGCAGCTTAGCAGTTACAGGAAACTATGGCTACACCTTC.